This T cell receptor (beta chain) was retrieved from a study of shared clonotypes between healthy human individuals. The germline gives CDR1 MDHEN, CDR2 SYDVKM. V lost 6 bases, J lost 13 bases, and 16 bases lay in between. The CDR3 sequence is 13 residues long. Measured with immunoSEQ multiplex PCR; TCRdb has only the in-frame clones, and not every one. Of 2 million to 2.5 million clones listed, under 97% are singletons. This chain connects TRBV28 to TRBJ1-6, with D unresolved. Sequenced material: naive CD4+ T cells sorted from blood. Documented subset: CD45RA+ positively selected. The origin of this receptor is a man between 18 and 29 years old in good health. In DNA form, the CDR3 reads TGTGCCAGCAGGGCGGCCGAAGAGGGTCCCCTCCACTTT. It encodes CASRAAEEGPLHF. The full variable domain, with the rest looked up from reference TRBV28 and TRBJ1-6, is DVKVTQSSRYLVKRTGEKVFLECVQDMDHENMFWYRQDPGLGLRLIYFSYDVKMKEKGDIPEGYSVSREKKERFSLILESASTNQTSMYLCASRAAEEGPLHFGNGTRLTVT.